This T cell receptor (beta chain) appears in the sequencing data of a study of blood T cell repertoires in COVID-19. Study overall: In each case, the material was cDNA or gDNA derived from T cells, B-cell-depleted T cells, or PBMCs.

CDR1 and CDR2 (germline): SGHKS, YYEKEE (reference sequence). The CDR3 has 18 residues. V trimming: 4 bases; J trimming: 3 bases; junction bases outside the gene matches: 16. Using immunoSEQ multiplex PCR, the repertoire was profiled, and TCRdb retains in-frame clones only, with some absent. This table holds about 150,000 clones, around 83% found once. This clone was seen only a few times. Sequenced: peripheral blood. The chain uses TRBV5-5 and TRBJ2-3; 8 bases match TRBD2. This receptor was identified in a woman in her sixties or seventies who had recovered from COVID-19. This chain's CDR3 is CASSPGTGGRGVTDTQYF. As DNA, the CDR3 is TGTGCCAGCAGCCCCGGGACGGGGGGGCGCGGTGTTACAGATACGCAGTATTTT.